A selection of T cell receptor beta chains follows, all from one sample in a study of control samples from healthy donors and cancer patients. TCRdb's table, derived via immunoSEQ multiplex PCR, lists solely in-frame clones and lacks some. The sample has roughly 130,000 clones; roughly 94% are singletons. Sequences were obtained from PBMCs. The receptors derive from a man aged 55-75 years with colorectal cancer. The CDR3 runs from the conserved cysteine through the conserved F or W. Each record gives: D gene, V gene, clone size, J gene, CDR3 protein, CDR3 DNA. A D gene is named only where the DNA matches it firmly. Size values are once, few and many counts, or a class for expanded clones, and some rows have none.

D gene: TRBD1; V gene: TRBV9; clone size: -; J gene: TRBJ1-5; CDR3 protein: CASKGRGMRGSNQPQHF; CDR3 DNA: TGTGCCAGCAAGGGCAGGGGGATGAGAGGGAGCAATCAGCCCCAGCATTTT
D gene: -; V gene: TRBV6-1; clone size: -; J gene: TRBJ2-3; CDR3 protein: CASSGRGILGTDTQYF; CDR3 DNA: TGTGCCAGCAGTGGGAGAGGGATTTTGGGTACAGATACGCAGTATTTT
D gene: TRBD2; V gene: TRBV18; clone size: -; J gene: TRBJ2-1; CDR3 protein: CASSTASTGGEQFF; CDR3 DNA: TGTGCCAGCTCAACGGCCAGTACGGGGGGTGAGCAGTTCTTC
D gene: TRBD2; V gene: TRBV7-2; clone size: -; J gene: TRBJ2-5; CDR3 protein: CASSLRGLASETQYF; CDR3 DNA: TGTGCCAGCAGCTTACGGGGACTAGCGTCTGAGACCCAGTACTTC
D gene: -; V gene: TRBV27; clone size: -; J gene: TRBJ1-2; CDR3 protein: CASSLSLGPLNYGYTF; CDR3 DNA: TGTGCCAGCAGTTTATCATTAGGACCGCTTAACTATGGCTACACCTTC
D gene: TRBD1; V gene: TRBV6-5; clone size: -; J gene: TRBJ1-2; CDR3 protein: CASSLDRVRGYTF; CDR3 DNA: TGTGCCAGCAGCCTGGACAGGGTACGTGGCTACACCTTC
D gene: -; V gene: TRBV5-3; clone size: -; J gene: TRBJ1-4; CDR3 protein: CARSLSPGPQEEKLFF; CDR3 DNA: TGTGCCAGAAGCTTGTCCCCGGGTCCTCAGGAGGAAAAACTGTTTTTT
D gene: -; V gene: TRBV6-5; clone size: -; J gene: TRBJ1-5; CDR3 protein: CASSPSADSNQPQHF; CDR3 DNA: TGTGCCAGCAGTCCCTCGGCGGATAGCAATCAGCCCCAGCATTTT
D gene: TRBD2; V gene: TRBV5-4; clone size: -; J gene: TRBJ2-5; CDR3 protein: CASSLGGGLAGAETQYF; CDR3 DNA: TGTGCCAGCAGCTTGGGCGGGGGACTAGCGGGGGCGGAAACCCAGTACTTC
D gene: TRBD1; V gene: TRBV9; clone size: -; J gene: TRBJ2-1; CDR3 protein: CASSNRDRDHNPYNEQFF; CDR3 DNA: TGTGCCAGCAGCAACCGGGACAGGGACCATAACCCCTACAATGAGCAGTTCTTC
D gene: TRBD1; V gene: TRBV18; clone size: -; J gene: TRBJ1-6; CDR3 protein: CASSLGQGNNSPLHF; CDR3 DNA: TGTGCCAGCTCACTAGGACAGGGGAATAATTCACCCCTCCACTTT
D gene: TRBD2; V gene: TRBV6-5; clone size: -; J gene: TRBJ2-1; CDR3 protein: CASSQRGSSYNEQFF; CDR3 DNA: TGTGCCAGCAGTCAGCGGGGGAGCTCCTACAATGAGCAGTTCTTC
D gene: TRBD1; V gene: TRBV7-2; clone size: few; J gene: TRBJ1-5; CDR3 protein: CASSLGQGGGNQPQHF; CDR3 DNA: TGTGCCAGCAGCTTGGGACAGGGGGGAGGCAATCAGCCCCAGCATTTT
D gene: TRBD1; V gene: TRBV28; clone size: -; J gene: TRBJ2-1; CDR3 protein: CASSLGQGAIKFF; CDR3 DNA: TGTGCCAGCAGTTTAGGGCAGGGGGCAATCAAGTTCTTC
D gene: -; V gene: TRBV2; clone size: -; J gene: TRBJ2-7; CDR3 protein: CASSRQVNSYEQYF; CDR3 DNA: TGTGCCAGCAGTCGACAGGTGAACTCCTACGAGCAGTACTTC
D gene: TRBD1; V gene: TRBV9; clone size: -; J gene: TRBJ2-7; CDR3 protein: CASSVGGTVDYEQYF; CDR3 DNA: TGTGCCAGCAGCGTAGGGGGGACAGTCGACTACGAGCAGTACTTC
D gene: -; V gene: TRBV30; clone size: -; J gene: TRBJ1-1; CDR3 protein: CAWSRAGIIWNTEAFF; CDR3 DNA: TGTGCCTGGTCAAGGGCGGGCATCATTTGGAACACTGAAGCTTTCTTT
D gene: -; V gene: TRBV18; clone size: -; J gene: TRBJ2-7; CDR3 protein: CASSLTTGTHYEQYF; CDR3 DNA: TGTGCCAGCTCACTCACCACCGGGACCCACTACGAGCAGTACTTC
D gene: -; V gene: TRBV6-1; clone size: -; J gene: TRBJ1-5; CDR3 protein: CASSEAAGAGSQPQHF; CDR3 DNA: TGTGCCAGCAGTGAAGCAGCAGGGGCAGGTAGTCAGCCCCAGCATTTT
D gene: -; V gene: TRBV4-1; clone size: -; J gene: TRBJ1-4; CDR3 protein: CASSQVERTTEKLFF; CDR3 DNA: TGCGCCAGCAGCCAAGTTGAACGTACAACCGAAAAACTGTTTTTT
D gene: -; V gene: TRBV7-9; clone size: once; J gene: TRBJ1-2; CDR3 protein: CASSLVGAEGYTF; CDR3 DNA: TGTGCCAGCAGCTTAGTGGGGGCGGAGGGCTACACCTTC
D gene: TRBD1; V gene: TRBV18; clone size: -; J gene: TRBJ1-6; CDR3 protein: CASSPPGQGRESPLHF; CDR3 DNA: TGTGCCAGCTCACCACCGGGACAGGGGAGAGAATCACCCCTCCACTTT
D gene: -; V gene: TRBV11-2; clone size: -; J gene: TRBJ2-7; CDR3 protein: CASSRIGGEQYF; CDR3 DNA: TGTGCCAGCAGCCGAATCGGAGGGGAGCAGTACTTC
D gene: -; V gene: TRBV9; clone size: -; J gene: TRBJ1-6; CDR3 protein: CASSPGGKPTAYNSPLHF; CDR3 DNA: TGTGCCAGCAGCCCCGGGGGGAAGCCTACGGCCTATAATTCACCCCTCCACTTT